The clone carrying this TCR beta chain has ten or more counts. The beta constant-region primer was an equimolar mix of two oligonucleotides covering TRBC1 and TRBC2. One entry per CDR3 protein, called by TCRdb with MiXCR from the UMI-ligation and nested PCR reads. Among 100,000 or so distinct CDR3 sequences listed, 7% were seen once. The CDR3 sequence is 15 residues long. Germline V gene sequence: CDR1 SGHTA, CDR2 FQGNSA. Trimming left V 7 bases short and J 3 bases short, with 15 bases between. This sample is drawn from a study of naive and memory T cell subsets. The sequenced sample was central memory CD4+ T cells from blood. This clonotype was sampled from a human donor in good health. The gene calls are TRBV7-2 and TRBJ2-2; no firm D call. The CDR3 DNA is TGTGCCAGCAACCCCAAACCGACGGACACCGGGGAGCTGTTTTTT. Its protein product is CASNPKPTDTGELFF. The variable domain in full, completed from reference TRBV7-2 and TRBJ2-2, reads GAGVSQSPSNKVTEKGKDVELRCDPISGHTALYWYRQSLGQGLEFLIYFQGNSAPDKSGLPSDRFSAERTGGSVSTLTIQRTQQEDSAVYLCASNPKPTDTGELFFGEGSRLTVL.